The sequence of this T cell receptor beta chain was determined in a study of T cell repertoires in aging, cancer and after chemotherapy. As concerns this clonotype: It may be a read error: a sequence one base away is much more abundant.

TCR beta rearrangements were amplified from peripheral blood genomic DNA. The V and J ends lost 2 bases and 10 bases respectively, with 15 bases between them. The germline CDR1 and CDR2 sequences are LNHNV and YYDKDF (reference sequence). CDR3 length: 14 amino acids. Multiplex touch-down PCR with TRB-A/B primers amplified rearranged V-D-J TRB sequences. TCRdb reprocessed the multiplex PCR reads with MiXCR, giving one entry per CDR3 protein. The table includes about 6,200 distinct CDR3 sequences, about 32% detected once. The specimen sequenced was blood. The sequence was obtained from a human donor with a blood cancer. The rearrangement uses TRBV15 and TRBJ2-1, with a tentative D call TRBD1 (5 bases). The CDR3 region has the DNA TGTGCCACCAGCAGACGACAGTCCGATTACGAGCAGTTCTTC. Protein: CATSRRQSDYEQFF.